Presented here are 23 T cell receptor beta chains from one specimen sequenced in a study of T cell responses to AZD1222 COVID-19 vaccine. Using immunoSEQ multiplex PCR, the repertoire was profiled, and TCRdb retains in-frame clones only, with some absent. The data contain about 89,000 clones, around nine tenths of them seen just once; the ten biggest clones take up roughly 12%. This sample comprised peripheral blood, obtained 28 days after the second AZD1222 dose. The receptors were sampled from an adult who received the AZD1222 COVID-19 vaccine.

This clone was seen a single time. CDR3 region: CASSLVPDKETQYF. The CDR3 bases are TGTGCCAGCAGCTTGGTGCCAGATAAGGAGACCCAGTACTTC. The V and J genes are TRBV5-5 and TRBJ2-5; D call uncertain. Between the trimmed V and J ends, which lost 0 bases and 5 bases, there was a span of 11 bases. The CDR3 has 14 amino acids. Germline assignment: CDR1 SGHKS and CDR2 YYEKEE (reference sequence).

V usage is TRBV7-2 and J usage is TRBJ1-6; TRBD1 is a possible D gene (6 bases). This CDR3 comprises 16 residues. The V gene lost 4 bases and the J gene lost 9 bases, with 19 bases spanning the gap. The germline V gene has CDR1 SGHTA and CDR2 FQGNSA. DNA of the CDR3: TGTGCCAGCAGCTCCTCTGTCTGGGGGCCGGGTTCACCCCTCCACTTT. This gives the protein CASSSSVWGPGSPLHF. Filled out from reference TRBV7-2 and TRBJ1-6, the complete variable domain reads GAGVSQSPSNKVTEKGKDVELRCDPISGHTALYWYRQSLGQGLEFLIYFQGNSAPDKSGLPSDRFSAERTGGSVSTLTIQRTQQEDSAVYLCASSSSVWGPGSPLHFGNGTRLTVT.

This chain uses TRBV6-1 with TRBJ1-5; the D gene is possibly TRBD1 (5 bases). Trimming pared 1 base from V and 2 bases from J, leaving 9 bases between. From germline, CDR1 is MNHNS and CDR2 SASEGT. The length of the CDR3 is 15 residues. As DNA, the CDR3 is TGTGCCAGCAGTGAAGGGGGGGGAGGCAATCAGCCCCAGCATTTT. Residues: CASSEGGGGNQPQHF.

The chain joins TRBV29-1 to TRBJ1-1; the D gene is possibly TRBD1 (5 bases). V lost 4 bases and J 12 bases, leaving 21 bases between the germline ends. Germline assignment: CDR1 SQVTM and CDR2 ANQGSEA. CDR3 length: 13 residues. The CDR3 sequence: CSVVEQWGRFTFF. Written as DNA, the CDR3 is TGCAGCGTTGTTGAACAATGGGGCAGGTTTACTTTCTTT.

This chain uses TRBV18 with TRBJ2-4; 7 bases map to TRBD2. J was trimmed by 6 bases and V by 4 bases; bases with no gene match: 9. Germline loops: CDR1 KGHSH, CDR2 LQKENI. The CDR3 sequence is 15 residues long. CDR3 coding DNA: TGTGCCAGCTCACAGGCCGGGGGGTTGGTAAACATTCAGTACTTC. As protein: CASSQAGGLVNIQYF.

The rearrangement links TRBV7-6 to TRBJ1-3; tentative D call: TRBD1 (6 bases). Trimming removed 1 base at V and 2 bases at J, with 12 bases between. Germline V gene sequence: CDR1 SGHVS, CDR2 FNYEAQ. CDR3 length: 16 residues. CDR3 coding DNA: TGTGCCAGCAGCTTAGGCCAGGGGAGGACTGGAAACACCATATATTTT. This gives the protein CASSLGQGRTGNTIYF.

V and J are TRBV5-1 and TRBJ2-6; D call uncertain. The CDR3 extends over 18 amino acids. With 4 bases removed from V and 0 bases from J, the gap between germline ends came to 17 bases. Germline lookup yields CDR1 SGHRS and CDR2 YFSETQ. CDR3 sequence (DNA): TGCGCCAGCAGCCCCGCCGGCCGAGCTTTCTCTGGGGCCAACGTCCTGACTTTC. It is translated as CASSPAGRAFSGANVLTF.

The V and J genes are TRBV3-1 (or the pseudogene TRBV3-2) and TRBJ1-4, with TRBD1 identical over 7 bases. Germline V gene sequence: CDR1 LGHDT, CDR2 YNNKEL (reference sequence). The CDR3 totals 14 residues. Losses at the gene ends were 1 base for V and 7 bases for J; bases not matched to a gene: 3. This CDR3 is CASSQGGTAEKLFF. The DNA for the CDR3 is TGTGCCAGCAGCCAAGGAGGGACAGCTGAAAAACTGTTTTTT.

V and J are TRBV18 and TRBJ1-2; D not resolved. CDR1 is KGHSH and CDR2 is LQKENI in the germline V gene. V was pared by 0 bases and J by 0 bases, with 8 bases between. CDR3 length: 15 amino acids. As DNA, the CDR3 is TGTGCCAGCTCACCACCGGGCAACACTAACTATGGCTACACCTTC. Translating it yields CASSPPGNTNYGYTF.

This clone was seen more than once but under ten times. The V call is TRBV13, the J call TRBJ2-5; 10 nucleotides line up with TRBD1. CDR3 length: 16 amino acids. The junction had 9 bases not matched to a gene; V was cut back by 5 bases and J by 3 bases. Germline V gene sequence: CDR1 PRHDT, CDR2 FYEKMQ (reference sequence). The CDR3 sequence: CASSPMGTGEEETQYF. The CDR3 DNA reads as TGTGCCAGCAGCCCCATGGGGACAGGGGAAGAAGAGACCCAGTACTTC.

The chain carries TRBV28 and TRBJ1-2; possible D gene TRBD1, 5 bases. The CDR3 contains 16 residues. Germline CDR1 reads MDHEN; CDR2 reads SYDVKM. Trimming left V 4 bases short and J 3 bases short, with 18 bases between. This CDR3 is CASSSSAQVFHYGYTF. The CDR3 DNA is TGTGCCAGCAGTTCATCAGCACAGGTTTTTCACTATGGCTACACCTTC.

The V gene is TRBV18, the J gene TRBJ1-2; a weak D match, TRBD1 (6 bases). Germline values: CDR1 KGHSH, CDR2 LQKENI. The CDR3 totals 13 residues. V dropped 8 bases and J dropped 8 bases, with 18 bases sitting between them. The chain's CDR3 is CASRSARGGGYTF. CDR3 DNA sequence: TGTGCCAGCCGCAGTGCCCGAGGGGGGGGCTACACCTTC.

The chain is built from TRBV18 and TRBJ1-1; D gene unclear. In germline, CDR1 is KGHSH, CDR2 LQKENI. V lost 6 bases and J 7 bases, leaving 18 bases between the germline ends. This CDR3 spans 14 amino acids. The CDR3 region is CASSFGRSNGEAFF. CDR3 DNA: TGTGCCAGCTCCTTCGGCCGTTCAAACGGTGAAGCTTTCTTT.

The chain joins TRBV20-1 to TRBJ1-5; no clear D. Germline V gene lookup returns CDR1 DFQATT and CDR2 SNEGSKA (reference sequence). The CDR3 spans 16 residues. Trimming cost V 3 bases and J 0 bases, with 15 bases left between them. Here the CDR3 reads CSASAPILISNQPQHF. DNA for the CDR3: TGCAGTGCTAGTGCCCCCATACTGATTAGCAATCAGCCCCAGCATTTT.

The gene calls are TRBV13 and TRBJ1-6, with a tentative D call TRBD1 (5 bases). The V end was cut by 4 bases, the J end by 8 bases, with 18 bases between. The germline V gene encodes CDR1 PRHDT and CDR2 FYEKMQ (reference sequence). The CDR3 has 16 residues. CDR3: CASSSPGTHGDSPLHF. CDR3 sequence (DNA): TGTGCCAGCAGCTCCCCGGGGACCCATGGGGATTCACCCCTCCACTTT.

The gene calls are TRBV3-1 (or the pseudogene TRBV3-2) and TRBJ2-7, with no clear D. CDR1 LGHDT and CDR2 YNNKEL come from the germline V gene (reference sequence). The V end lost 4 bases, the J end lost 2 bases, and 3 bases lay between the germline ends. CDR3 length equals 11 residues. The CDR3 DNA sequence: TGTGCCAGCAGCCGGACCTACGAGCAGTACTTC. Amino acids: CASSRTYEQYF.

The chain joins TRBV2 to TRBJ1-5; D ambiguous. This CDR3 is 15 amino acids long. Germline values: CDR1 SNHLY, CDR2 FYNNEI. The V end lost 6 bases, the J end lost 0 bases, and 12 bases lay between the germline ends. The CDR3 here is CASSSRFGSNQPQHF. Here the CDR3 DNA reads TGTGCCAGCAGCTCCAGGTTTGGTAGCAATCAGCCCCAGCATTTT.

The DNA of the CDR3 is TGTGCCAGCAGGCTCCCTGACAAAAGGGGCGGGGAGCTGTTTTTT. It yields the protein CASRLPDKRGGELFF. The V and J genes are TRBV28 and TRBJ2-2; maybe TRBD1 (5 bases). The ends were cut back, 6 bases at V and 7 bases at J, with 18 bases in the middle. Germline V lookup: CDR1 MDHEN, CDR2 SYDVKM. The CDR3 totals 15 residues.

This sequence joins TRBV25-1 and TRBJ2-3; TRBD2 aligns across 14 bases. The CDR3 has 15 residues. The germline V gene encodes CDR1 MGHDK and CDR2 SYGVNS. V lost 4 bases and J lost 7; bases outside the gene matches: 4. The CDR3 loop reads CASSGLAGGPNTQYF. DNA for the CDR3: TGTGCCAGCAGTGGACTAGCGGGAGGGCCAAATACGCAGTATTTT.

This sequence joins TRBV5-5 and TRBJ2-7; 8 nucleotides agree with TRBD2. In germline, CDR1 is SGHKS, CDR2 YYEKEE (reference sequence). The V and J ends lost 4 bases and 2 bases, in that order; junction bases with no gene match: 2. The CDR3 covers 13 residues. CDR3 nucleotides: TGTGCCAGCAGCCCGGGACTAGCCTACGAGCAGTACTTC. This translates into CASSPGLAYEQYF.

A note on this clone: Within the sample, other DNA sequences also encode this same CDR3. This rearrangement joins TRBV2 to TRBJ1-5; TRBD1 agrees at 8 bases. CDR1 is SNHLY and CDR2 is FYNNEI in the germline V gene. The CDR3 spans 14 residues. Losses at the gene ends were 5 bases for V and 6 bases for J; bases not matched to a gene: 6. In DNA, the CDR3 is TGTGCCAGCAGTTACGGACAGGGAGGTCAGCCCCAGCATTTT. Protein: CASSYGQGGQPQHF.

The J gene is TRBJ2-7, the V gene TRBV3-1 (or the pseudogene TRBV3-2); 11 positions agree with TRBD2. V lost 1 base, J lost 2 bases, and 1 base stayed unmatched. CDR1 and CDR2 (germline): LGHDT, YNNKEL (reference sequence). CDR3 length equals 15 residues. DNA for the CDR3: TGTGCCAGCAGCCAAGTGACTAGCGGGGCCTACGAGCAGTACTTC. Protein: CASSQVTSGAYEQYF.

The rearrangement links TRBV28 to TRBJ1-1; D might be TRBD1 (5 bases). V lost 5 bases to trimming and J lost 0 bases, with 13 bases between them. The germline CDR1 and CDR2 sequences are MDHEN and SYDVKM. This CDR3 region has 15 residues. CDR3 DNA sequence: TGTGCCAGCAGTGAAATTGACAGTGTGAACACTGAAGCTTTCTTT. Its translation: CASSEIDSVNTEAFF.